What follows are 11 T cell receptor beta chains derived from one specimen sequenced in a study of cytomegalovirus exposure and HLA in healthy donors. Only in-frame clones appear in the TCRdb table, and some are missing; sequencing was by immunoSEQ multiplex PCR. The sample consists of hundreds of thousands of clones, roughly 87% of them appearing once. Sequencing used PBMCs. The receptor source for this set is a man younger than 30 in good health and CMV-seropositive.

The chain links TRBV5-4 to TRBJ2-7; a weak D match, TRBD1 (5 bases). V was clipped by 4 bases and J by 0 bases, with 14 bases between them. Germline CDR1 SGHNT, CDR2 YYREEE (reference sequence). The CDR3 spans 15 residues. For the CDR3, the DNA is TGTGCCAGCAGCCCCGACAGCCTTCCCTCCTACGAGCAGTACTTC. Protein: CASSPDSLPSYEQYF.

This clone is a singleton in its sample. J is TRBJ1-2 and V is TRBV5-4; D remains ambiguous. This CDR3 has 12 amino acids. Germline CDR1 reads SGHNT; CDR2 reads YYREEE (reference sequence). Trimming left V 0 bases short and J 3 bases short, with 3 bases between. The CDR3 DNA reads TGTGCCAGCAGCTTGGCTGACTATGGCTACACCTTC. Its protein is CASSLADYGYTF.

The J gene is TRBJ1-5, the V gene TRBV27; no reliable D call. CDR1 MNHEY and CDR2 SMNVEV come from the germline V gene (reference sequence). The V and J ends lost 3 bases and 3 bases respectively, with 6 bases between them. This CDR3 contains 13 residues. CDR3 loop: CASSLAFNQPQHF. The CDR3 DNA follows: TGTGCCAGCAGTTTGGCGTTCAATCAGCCCCAGCATTTT.

This rearrangement joins TRBV6-5 to TRBJ1-2; D gene uncertain. Trimming removed 5 bases at V and 7 bases at J, with 14 bases between. The CDR3 totals 13 residues. Germline assignment: CDR1 MNHEY and CDR2 SVGAGI. DNA for the CDR3: TGTGCCAGCAGTCTTTCGGTGCAGCTTGGCTACACCTTC. Translating gives CASSLSVQLGYTF.

This clone showed up just once. The chain links TRBV6-6 to TRBJ2-1; no clear D gene. Trimming took 1 base from V and 5 from J, leaving 12 bases between them. This CDR3 has 15 residues. CDR1 is MNHNY, CDR2 SVGAGI, per germline (reference sequence). CDR3: CASSYFVEYNNEQFF. CDR3 nucleotide sequence: TGTGCCAGCAGTTACTTTGTGGAGTACAACAATGAGCAGTTCTTC.

The chain recombines TRBV4-1 with TRBJ1-2, with 7 bases identical to TRBD1. V lost 6 bases, J lost 0 bases, and 7 bases stayed unmatched. The CDR3 extends over 15 amino acids. CDR1 MGHRA and CDR2 YSYEKL come from the germline V gene. CDR3 nucleotides: TGCGCCAGCAGGTCTGGGACAGCCTCTAACTATGGCTACACCTTC. This encodes CASRSGTASNYGYTF.

The chain couples TRBV4-1 to TRBJ1-1, with TRBD1 matching over 7 bases. CDR1 and CDR2 (germline): MGHRA, YSYEKL. This CDR3 contains 15 residues. The V gene end was trimmed by 3 bases and the J gene end by 4 bases; junction bases not matched to a gene: 8. CDR3: CASSQPQGTVTEAFF. The CDR3, as DNA: TGCGCCAGCAGCCAGCCACAGGGGACCGTCACTGAAGCTTTCTTT.

Of note for this clone: Other nucleotide sequences in the sample specify the same CDR3. The J gene is TRBJ1-2, the V gene TRBV19; 7 positions agree with TRBD1. This CDR3 contains 13 residues. The ends lost 3 bases at V and 3 bases at J; junction bases unmatched: 1. CDR1 is LNHDA, CDR2 SQIVND, per germline (reference sequence). The CDR3 bases are TGTGCCAGTAGTATTCAGGGGGACTATGGCTACACCTTC. This sequence encodes CASSIQGDYGYTF.

This rearrangement joins TRBV28 to TRBJ1-2; no reliable D call. Germline loops: CDR1 MDHEN, CDR2 SYDVKM. Trimming pared 4 bases from V and 3 bases from J, leaving 3 bases between. The CDR3 totals 11 residues. CDR3 sequence: CASSWDYGYTF. The CDR3 nucleotides are TGTGCCAGCAGTTGGGACTATGGCTACACCTTC.

This clone was seen a single time. This chain uses TRBV28 with TRBJ1-1; D gene unclear. Germline assignment: CDR1 MDHEN and CDR2 SYDVKM. The V end was cut by 6 bases, the J end by 0 bases, with 11 bases between. The CDR3 covers 14 residues. The CDR3 region has the DNA TGTGCCAGCAGACGAAGGCTCATGAACACTGAAGCTTTCTTT. Amino acid sequence: CASRRRLMNTEAFF.

The chain has TRBV15 and TRBJ1-4; perhaps TRBD1 as D (5 bases). Germline V CDR1 and CDR2: LNHNV, YYDKDF (reference sequence). The CDR3 runs 14 residues. V shed 0 bases and J shed 11 bases, with 13 bases lying between them. The CDR3 spells CATSRDPWGEKLFF. The CDR3 nucleotides read TGTGCCACCAGCAGAGATCCTTGGGGGGAGAAACTGTTTTTT.